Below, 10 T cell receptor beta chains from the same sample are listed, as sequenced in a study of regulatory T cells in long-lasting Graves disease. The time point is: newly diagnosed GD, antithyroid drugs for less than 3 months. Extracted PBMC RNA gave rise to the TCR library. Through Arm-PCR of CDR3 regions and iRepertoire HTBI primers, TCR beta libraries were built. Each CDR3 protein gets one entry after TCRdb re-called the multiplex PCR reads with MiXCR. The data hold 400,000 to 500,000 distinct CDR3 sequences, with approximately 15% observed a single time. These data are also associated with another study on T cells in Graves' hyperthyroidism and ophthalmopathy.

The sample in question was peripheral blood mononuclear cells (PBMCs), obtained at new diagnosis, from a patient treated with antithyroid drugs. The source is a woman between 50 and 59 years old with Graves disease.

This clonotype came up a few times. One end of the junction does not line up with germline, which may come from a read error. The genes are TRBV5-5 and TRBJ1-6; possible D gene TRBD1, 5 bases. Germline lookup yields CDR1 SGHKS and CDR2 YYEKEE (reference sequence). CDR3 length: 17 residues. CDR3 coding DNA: TGTGCCAGCAGCTTGAGAGGGGCGGAATTAGGTGATTCAGCCCTCCACTTT. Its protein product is CASSLRGAELGDSALHF.

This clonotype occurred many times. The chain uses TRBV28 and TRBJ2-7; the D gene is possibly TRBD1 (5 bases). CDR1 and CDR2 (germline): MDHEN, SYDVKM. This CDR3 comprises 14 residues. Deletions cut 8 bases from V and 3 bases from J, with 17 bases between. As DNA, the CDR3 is TGTGCCAGCTGCTACGCGGACAAGCGCTACGAGCAGTACTTC. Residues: CASCYADKRYEQYF.

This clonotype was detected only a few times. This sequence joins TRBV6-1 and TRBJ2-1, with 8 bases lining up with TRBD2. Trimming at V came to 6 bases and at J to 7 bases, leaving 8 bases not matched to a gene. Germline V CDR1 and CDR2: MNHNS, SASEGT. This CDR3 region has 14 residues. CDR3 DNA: TGTGCCAGCAGCTCCACGGGACTAGTTAATGAGCAGTTCTTC. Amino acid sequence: CASSSTGLVNEQFF.

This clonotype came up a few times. CDR3 bases: TGTGCCATCAGGGATCCGGGACAGGGCGAGTATAATTCACCCCTCCACTTT. Its protein product is CAIRDPGQGEYNSPLHF. The chain couples TRBV10-3 to TRBJ1-6, with 9 bases that match TRBD1. V lost 6 bases and J lost 4; bases outside the gene matches: 10. Germline CDR1 reads ENHRY; CDR2 reads SYGVKD. The CDR3 totals 17 residues.

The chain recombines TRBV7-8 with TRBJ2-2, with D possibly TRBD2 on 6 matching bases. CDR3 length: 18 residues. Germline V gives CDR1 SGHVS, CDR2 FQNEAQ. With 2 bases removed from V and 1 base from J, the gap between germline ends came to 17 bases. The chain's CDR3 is CASSLRTRRGVNTGELFF. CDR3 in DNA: TGTGCCAGCAGCTTAAGAACTCGGAGGGGCGTGAACACCGGGGAGCTGTTTTTT.

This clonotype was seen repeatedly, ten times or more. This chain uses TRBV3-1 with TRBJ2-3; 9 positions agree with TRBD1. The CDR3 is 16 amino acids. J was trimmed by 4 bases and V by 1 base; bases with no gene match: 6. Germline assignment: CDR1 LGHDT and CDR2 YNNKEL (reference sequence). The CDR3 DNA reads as TGTGCCAGCAGCCAAGGGGGGACAGGGTTGTCAGATACGCAGTATTTT. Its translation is CASSQGGTGLSDTQYF.

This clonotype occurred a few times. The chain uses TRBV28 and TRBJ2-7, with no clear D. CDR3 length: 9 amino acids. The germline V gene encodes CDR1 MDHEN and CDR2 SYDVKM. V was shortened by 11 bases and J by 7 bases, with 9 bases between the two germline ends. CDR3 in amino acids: CARASEQYF. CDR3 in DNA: TGTGCCCGGGCCTCAGAGCAGTACTTC.

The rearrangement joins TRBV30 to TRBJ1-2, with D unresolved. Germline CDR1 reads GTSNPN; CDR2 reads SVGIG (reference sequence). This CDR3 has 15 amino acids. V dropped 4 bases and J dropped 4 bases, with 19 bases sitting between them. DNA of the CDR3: TGTGCCTGGAATGTCCCGATACGACGGATCTATGGCTACACCTTC. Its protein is CAWNVPIRRIYGYTF.

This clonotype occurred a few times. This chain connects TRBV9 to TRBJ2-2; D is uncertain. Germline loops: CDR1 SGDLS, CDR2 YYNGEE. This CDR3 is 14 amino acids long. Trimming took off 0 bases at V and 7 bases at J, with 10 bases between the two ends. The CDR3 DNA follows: TGTGCCAGCAGCGTAGAGGGCCCCGACGGGGAGCTGTTTTTT. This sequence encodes CASSVEGPDGELFF.

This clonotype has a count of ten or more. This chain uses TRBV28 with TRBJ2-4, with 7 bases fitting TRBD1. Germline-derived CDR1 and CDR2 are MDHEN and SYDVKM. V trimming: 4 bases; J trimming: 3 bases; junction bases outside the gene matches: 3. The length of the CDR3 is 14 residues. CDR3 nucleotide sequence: TGTGCCAGCAGTTCGGGACAGCACAAAAACATTCAGTACTTC. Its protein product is CASSSGQHKNIQYF.